A single sample is the source of the 31 T cell receptor beta chains below, sequenced in a study of beta chain features in type 1 diabetes. General observations from the study: Type 1 diabetes patients had moderately but significantly shorter TCRB CDR3s in all four CD4+ subsets.

TCRB transcripts that were expressed got sequenced, as all of the isolated RNA had been reverse transcribed. The table came from immunoSEQ multiplex PCR; TCRdb's copy has only in-frame clones and leaves some out. The repertoire holds approximately 270,000 clones, with roughly 13% as singletons. These receptors have no identified antigens. Sequencing was performed on naive CD4+ T cells from blood. The receptors here all came from a man under 40 with type 1 diabetes.

This sequence joins TRBV28 and TRBJ1-1, with D perhaps TRBD1 (6 bases). The germline V gene encodes CDR1 MDHEN and CDR2 SYDVKM. The CDR3 spans 13 residues. With 6 bases removed from V and 8 bases from J, the gap between germline ends came to 16 bases. The CDR3 spells CASSSGAGGEAFF. The CDR3 nucleotides are TGTGCCAGCAGCTCAGGGGCCGGAGGAGAAGCTTTCTTT.

J is TRBJ2-7 and V is TRBV19, with D maybe TRBD2 (7 bases). There are 13 residues in the CDR3. The V and J ends lost 9 bases and 7 bases respectively, with 19 bases between them. Looked up from germline, CDR1 is LNHDA and CDR2 is SQIVND (reference sequence). CDR3 sequence: CASTGLPGREQYF. The CDR3 DNA is TGTGCCAGCACAGGGCTCCCCGGGAGGGAGCAGTACTTC.

This chain joins TRBV7-8 and TRBJ2-1; 7 bases fit TRBD2. This CDR3 comprises 14 residues. V was clipped by 4 bases and J by 7 bases; unmatched bases: 7. Germline V CDR1 and CDR2: SGHVS, FQNEAQ. The CDR3, as DNA: TGTGCCAGCAGCTCAGCCCTTAGCGGGAATGAGCAGTTCTTC. Translated, it gives CASSSALSGNEQFF.

This clone was recorded a few times. The chain links TRBV6-5 to TRBJ1-4, with a possible D match to TRBD1 (6 bases). The CDR3 extends over 13 amino acids. Germline-derived CDR1 and CDR2 are MNHEY and SVGAGI. V gave up 5 bases and J gave up 5 bases, with 9 bases separating them. CDR3 in DNA: TGTGCCAGCAGTGCGACAGGCAATGAAAAACTGTTTTTT. It specifies CASSATGNEKLFF.

Here the CDR3 DNA reads TGTGCCAGCAGCTTTACAGGGGGGACTGAAGCTTTCTTT. Protein product: CASSFTGGTEAFF. The V and J genes are TRBV7-9 and TRBJ1-1; 8 bases line up with TRBD1. V dropped 3 bases and J dropped 5; count of bases not matched to a gene: 2. Germline V gene sequence: CDR1 SEHNR, CDR2 FQNEAQ (reference sequence). The CDR3 has 13 residues.

The V gene is TRBV4-2, the J gene TRBJ2-7; D may be TRBD2 (7 bases). This CDR3 has 16 amino acids. Trimming left V 0 bases short and J 1 base short, with 13 bases between. In germline, CDR1 is LGHNA, CDR2 YNFKEQ. The CDR3 nucleotides read TGTGCCAGCAGCCAAGAGGGGGGCGGGAGTTCCTACGAGCAGTACTTC. Its translation is CASSQEGGGSSYEQYF.

CDR3: CASSSGLAGAGELFF. CDR3 DNA: TGTGCCAGCAGTTCGGGACTAGCGGGAGCCGGGGAGCTGTTTTTT. The V and J genes are TRBV2 and TRBJ2-2; TRBD2 agrees at 14 bases. Germline V gene lookup returns CDR1 SNHLY and CDR2 FYNNEI. CDR3 length: 15 residues. V shed 5 bases and J 6 bases; nucleotides not matched to a gene: 2.

The chain carries TRBV6-5 and TRBJ1-1; weak D call: TRBD1 (5 bases). Trimming pared 0 bases from V and 8 bases from J, leaving 10 bases between. The CDR3 has 13 residues. Per the germline V gene, CDR1 is MNHEY and CDR2 is SVGAGI. The CDR3 sequence: CASSYSPTEEAFF. The DNA for the CDR3 is TGTGCCAGCAGTTACTCGCCGACAGAAGAAGCTTTCTTT.

J is TRBJ2-1 and V is TRBV7-2; 14 positions match TRBD2. The V and J ends lost 4 bases and 8 bases, in that order; junction bases with no gene match: 4. Germline CDR1 and CDR2: SGHTA and FQGNSA. This CDR3 has 15 residues. The CDR3 DNA reads TGTGCCAGCAGCTCGAGACTAGCGGGAGGGGATGAGCAGTTCTTC. Translation gives CASSSRLAGGDEQFF.

This clone occurred once. This rearrangement joins TRBV18 to TRBJ1-2, with 7 bases identical to TRBD1. The J segment lost 0 bases and the V segment lost 1 base, leaving 5 bases of the junction unmatched. This CDR3 has 16 amino acids. Germline CDR1 is KGHSH and CDR2 is LQKENI. The CDR3 region is CASSPQAGGTNYGYTF. Written as DNA, the CDR3 is TGTGCCAGCTCACCACAAGCAGGGGGAACTAACTATGGCTACACCTTC.

This clone was observed a handful of times. The chain is built from TRBV28 and TRBJ2-1; TRBD2 matches 8 bases. The CDR3 consists of 16 residues. Germline V gene lookup returns CDR1 MDHEN and CDR2 SYDVKM. The ends lost 5 bases at V and 1 base at J; junction bases unmatched: 7. The CDR3 here is CASSTSAGVSYNEQFF. Written as DNA, the CDR3 is TGTGCCAGCAGTACCTCAGCGGGAGTTTCCTACAATGAGCAGTTCTTC. Supplemented by reference TRBV28 and TRBJ2-1, the full variable domain reads DVKVTQSSRYLVKRTGEKVFLECVQDMDHENMFWYRQDPGLGLRLIYFSYDVKMKEKGDIPEGYSVSREKKERFSLILESASTNQTSMYLCASSTSAGVSYNEQFFGPGTRLTVL.

In its sample, this clone was seen a few times. The chain links TRBV30 to TRBJ2-3; D unclear. Trimming removed 4 bases from V and 12 bases from J, with 14 bases in between. Germline loops: CDR1 GTSNPN, CDR2 SVGIG (reference sequence). The CDR3 contains 11 residues. CDR3 bases: TGTGCCTGGACCCAGGCGTCCTCCCAGTATTTT. It is translated as CAWTQASSQYF.

This clone occurred a few times. This rearrangement joins TRBV7-3 to TRBJ2-1, with 12 bases identical to TRBD1. V lost 5 bases to trimming and J lost 9 bases; unmatched junction nucleotides: 8. Germline CDR1 and CDR2: SGHTA and FQGTGA. The CDR3 covers 15 residues. The CDR3 reads CASSAPGTGGGEQFF. As DNA, the CDR3 is TGTGCCAGCAGCGCCCCCGGGACAGGGGGCGGTGAGCAGTTCTTC.

The table lists this clone with a few counts. CDR3 nucleotides: TGTGCCAGCAGTCCCACAGGTAGCAATCAGCCCCAGCATTTT. Translated, it gives CASSPTGSNQPQHF. This chain uses TRBV2 with TRBJ1-5; possible D gene TRBD1, 5 bases. The germline V gene has CDR1 SNHLY and CDR2 FYNNEI. The CDR3 sequence is 14 residues long. Trimming left V 5 bases short and J 0 bases short, with 8 bases between.

This clone was seen a handful of times. The chain combines TRBV23-1 with TRBJ2-2; 7 bases agree with TRBD2. TRBV23-1 is sorted into the ORF group, with uncertain function. The junction had 5 bases not matched to a gene; V was cut back by 3 bases and J by 7 bases. CDR3 length: 14 residues. CDR3 protein: CASSQSGGNGELFF. The DNA for the CDR3 is TGCGCCAGCAGTCAGTCCGGGGGGAACGGGGAGCTGTTTTTT.

The rearrangement uses TRBV19 and TRBJ2-1, with 13 bases that match TRBD2. CDR1 is LNHDA and CDR2 is SQIVND in the germline V gene (reference sequence). The J segment lost 10 bases and the V segment lost 6 bases, leaving 6 bases of the junction unmatched. This CDR3 spans 14 amino acids. The CDR3 coding sequence is TGTGCCAGTAGAGGACTAGCGGGAGTGAGCGAGCAGTTCTTC. It translates to CASRGLAGVSEQFF.

The V and J genes are TRBV2 and TRBJ1-2; D might be TRBD1 (5 bases). This CDR3 comprises 14 residues. V gave up 0 bases and J gave up 5 bases, with 10 bases separating them. Germline V CDR1 and CDR2: SNHLY, FYNNEI. The CDR3 coding sequence is TGTGCCAGCAGTGAAGCGCGGGGGGGGTATGGCTACACCTTC. It encodes CASSEARGGYGYTF. Combining the CDR3 with reference TRBV2 and TRBJ1-2 gives the whole variable domain EPEVTQTPSHQVTQMGQEVILRCVPISNHLYFYWYRQILGQKVEFLVSFYNNEISEKSEIFDDQFSVERPDGSNFTLKIRSTKLEDSAMYFCASSEARGGYGYTFGSGTRLTVV.

The CDR3: CASSLANLGRDTQYF. The CDR3 nucleotides read TGCGCCAGCAGCTTGGCCAATCTAGGTAGAGATACGCAGTATTTT. The chain is built from TRBV5-1 and TRBJ2-3; D is undetermined. The CDR3 totals 15 residues. Germline lookup yields CDR1 SGHRS and CDR2 YFSETQ. V lost 0 bases and J lost 5, with 13 bases in between. Based on the CDR3 plus reference TRBV5-1 and TRBJ2-3, the full variable domain is KAGVTQTPRYLIKTRGQQVTLSCSPISGHRSVSWYQQTPGQGLQFLFEYFSETQRNKGNFPGRFSGRQFSNSRSEMNVSTLELGDSALYLCASSLANLGRDTQYFGPGTRLTVL.

V is TRBV4-3 and J is TRBJ2-5; 8 bases fit TRBD2. Germline trimming cut 0 bases from V and 5 bases from J; bases unmatched to any gene: 5. The germline V gene encodes CDR1 LGHNA and CDR2 YSLEER. This CDR3 is built from 15 residues. The CDR3 DNA follows: TGCGCCAGCAGCCAAGAGCGGGGGGTAGGTGAGACCCAGTACTTC. Translated: CASSQERGVGETQYF.

V and J are TRBV5-1 and TRBJ2-1; 10 nucleotides agree with TRBD2. The V gene's germline CDR1 is SGHRS and CDR2 YFSETQ. The length of the CDR3 is 16 residues. V dropped 0 bases and J dropped 8; count of bases not matched to a gene: 8. The CDR3 loop is CASSLAKAGGPDEQFF. CDR3 nucleotides: TGCGCCAGCAGCTTGGCCAAAGCGGGAGGGCCAGATGAGCAGTTCTTC. Complete variable domain (other parts from reference TRBV5-1 and TRBJ2-1): KAGVTQTPRYLIKTRGQQVTLSCSPISGHRSVSWYQQTPGQGLQFLFEYFSETQRNKGNFPGRFSGRQFSNSRSEMNVSTLELGDSALYLCASSLAKAGGPDEQFFGPGTRLTVL.

This clone has only a few counts. The chain carries TRBV6-1 and TRBJ2-2, with D perhaps matching TRBD1 (5 bases). Between the trimmed V and J ends, which lost 2 bases and 5 bases, there was a span of 15 bases. The CDR3 contains 16 residues. In germline, CDR1 is MNHNS, CDR2 SASEGT. The CDR3 is CASSEWYRTTTGELFF. DNA of the CDR3: TGTGCCAGCAGTGAATGGTACAGGACAACTACCGGGGAGCTGTTTTTT.

This clone was found a few times. This rearrangement joins TRBV28 to TRBJ2-7; 8 nucleotides line up with TRBD1. V was clipped by 5 bases and J by 6 bases; unmatched bases: 3. The CDR3 length is 12 residues. Germline assignment: CDR1 MDHEN and CDR2 SYDVKM. The CDR3 sequence: CASSVQGAEQYF. The CDR3 coding sequence is TGTGCCAGCAGTGTCCAGGGGGCCGAGCAGTACTTC.

This sequence joins TRBV18 and TRBJ1-2; the D gene is possibly TRBD1 (6 bases). V lost 2 bases, J lost 5 bases, and 9 bases lay in between. The CDR3 totals 13 residues. Per germline, CDR1 KGHSH and CDR2 LQKENI. CDR3 in amino acids: CASSPGQKYGYTF. For the CDR3, the DNA is TGTGCCAGCTCACCAGGACAGAAGTATGGCTACACCTTC.

There are a few counts of this clone. This chain connects TRBV7-8 to TRBJ2-7; 9 nucleotides match TRBD2. Germline V gives CDR1 SGHVS, CDR2 FQNEAQ. The ends lost 2 bases at V and 0 bases at J; junction bases unmatched: 5. There are 16 residues in the CDR3. The CDR3 is CASSLFSGGNSYEQYF. As DNA, the CDR3 is TGTGCCAGCAGCTTATTTAGCGGGGGCAACTCCTACGAGCAGTACTTC.

The rearrangement links TRBV5-1 to TRBJ2-5; no clear D. The V end was cut by 0 bases, the J end by 5 bases, with 11 bases between. The V gene's germline CDR1 is SGHRS and CDR2 YFSETQ. CDR3 size: 14 residues. CDR3 nucleotide sequence: TGCGCCAGCAGCTTGGTACCAGGCCGGGAGACCCAGTACTTC. Protein: CASSLVPGRETQYF.

The V gene is TRBV2, the J gene TRBJ1-1; possible D gene TRBD1, 6 bases. Trimming took off 1 base at V and 2 bases at J, with 14 bases between the two ends. Germline CDR1 and CDR2: SNHLY and FYNNEI. This CDR3 is 16 amino acids long. In DNA, the CDR3 is TGTGCCAGCAGTGAAGTACAGGGACGGAGAAACACTGAAGCTTTCTTT. Protein sequence: CASSEVQGRRNTEAFF.

This clone was counted only a few times. The V gene is TRBV11-1, the J gene TRBJ2-1; 7 nucleotides align to TRBD2. Germline V gene lookup returns CDR1 SGHAT and CDR2 FQDESV (reference sequence). This CDR3 is built from 16 residues. J lost 2 bases, V lost 3 bases, and 7 bases had no gene match. CDR3 loop: CASSLAGTTAYNEQFF. Here the CDR3 DNA reads TGTGCCAGCAGCTTGGCCGGGACTACGGCCTACAATGAGCAGTTCTTC.

This clone was seen a handful of times. This chain links TRBV28 with TRBJ1-1, with D possibly being TRBD1 (5 bases). This CDR3 is built from 14 residues. Germline V gene data show CDR1 as MDHEN and CDR2 as SYDVKM. V was pared by 7 bases and J by 1 base, with 13 bases between. DNA for the CDR3: TGTGCCAGCAACGAAGAACAGGAGAACACTGAAGCTTTCTTT. Its translation is CASNEEQENTEAFF.

This clone was seen a handful of times. The V and J genes are TRBV7-2 and TRBJ1-2; D is unresolved. This CDR3 contains 15 residues. Germline V gene data show CDR1 as SGHTA and CDR2 as FQGNSA. The ends were cut back, 3 bases at V and 4 bases at J, with 15 bases in the middle. The CDR3 here is CASSFPPTGIYGYTF. As DNA, the CDR3 is TGTGCCAGCAGCTTCCCGCCGACTGGTATCTATGGCTACACCTTC.

In its sample, this clone was seen a few times. The chain has TRBV11-2 and TRBJ2-1; 7 bases fit TRBD2. Germline trimming cut 4 bases from V and 0 bases from J; bases unmatched to any gene: 3. Germline-derived CDR1 and CDR2 are SGHAT and FQNNGV. CDR3 length: 15 residues. This CDR3 reads CASSSLASSYNEQFF. CDR3 in DNA: TGTGCCAGCAGCTCACTAGCGAGCTCCTACAATGAGCAGTTCTTC.

In its sample, this clone was seen a few times. V usage is TRBV7-3 and J usage is TRBJ1-1; D is possibly TRBD1 (5 bases). Looked up from germline, CDR1 is SGHTA and CDR2 is FQGTGA. The V end was cut by 4 bases, the J end by 4 bases, with 10 bases between. CDR3 length: 13 amino acids. The CDR3: CASSWSGGTEAFF. DNA for the CDR3: TGTGCCAGCAGCTGGTCCGGGGGCACTGAAGCTTTCTTT. Full variable domain (rest looked up from reference TRBV7-3 and TRBJ1-1): GAGVSQTPSNKVTEKGKYVELRCDPISGHTALYWYRQSLGQGPEFLIYFQGTGAADDSGLPNDRFFAVRPEGSVSTLKIQRTERGDSAVYLCASSWSGGTEAFFGQGTRLTVV.